This TCR beta chain was sequenced for a study of CD8 T cells in Susac syndrome. The CDR3 runs to 13 residues. Germline lookup yields CDR1 GTSNPN and CDR2 SVGIG (reference sequence). V lost 1 base and J 3 bases, leaving 9 bases between the germline ends. The multiple sclerosis control cohort comprised treatment-naive individuals presenting with stable or active relapsing-remitting disease. FACS was used to enrich TEMRA cells, whereas the CD8+ and CD4+ T cells were obtained by negative isolation. Findings of the study overall: As the study acknowledged, the number of individuals who were part of its TCR sequencing and HLA analysis was relatively small.

Random hexamers were used to reverse transcribe an amount of about 0.5 to 1 ug RNA. The TCR beta CDR3 was amplified by immunoSEQ multiplex PCR across 54 Vbeta, 13 Jbeta. TCRdb processed the immunoSEQ multiplex PCR reads anew with MiXCR; each CDR3 protein has one entry. The data hold some 150,000 distinct CDR3 sequences, with roughly 95% observed a single time. As regards this clonotype: Its target is not known.

The clonotype originates from a human donor with multiple sclerosis. The rearrangement uses TRBV30 and TRBJ2-5, with D hard to call. Material for sequencing was CD8+ T cells from PBMCs. The CDR3 DNA sequence: TGTGCCTGGAGTGACGGTGGAGAAGAGACCCAGTACTTC. It specifies CAWSDGGEETQYF.